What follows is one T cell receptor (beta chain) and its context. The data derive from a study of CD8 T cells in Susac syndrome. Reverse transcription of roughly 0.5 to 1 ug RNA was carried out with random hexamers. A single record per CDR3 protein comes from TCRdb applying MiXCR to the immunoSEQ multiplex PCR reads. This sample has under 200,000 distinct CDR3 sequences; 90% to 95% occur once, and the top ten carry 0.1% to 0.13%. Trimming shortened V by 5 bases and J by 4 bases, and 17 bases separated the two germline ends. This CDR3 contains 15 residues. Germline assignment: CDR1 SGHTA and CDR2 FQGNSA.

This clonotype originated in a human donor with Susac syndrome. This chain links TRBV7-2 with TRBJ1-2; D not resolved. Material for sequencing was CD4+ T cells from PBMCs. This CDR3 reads CASSPTRGVGYGYTF. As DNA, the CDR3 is TGTGCCAGCAGCCCAACTCGCGGGGTTGGCTATGGCTACACCTTC.